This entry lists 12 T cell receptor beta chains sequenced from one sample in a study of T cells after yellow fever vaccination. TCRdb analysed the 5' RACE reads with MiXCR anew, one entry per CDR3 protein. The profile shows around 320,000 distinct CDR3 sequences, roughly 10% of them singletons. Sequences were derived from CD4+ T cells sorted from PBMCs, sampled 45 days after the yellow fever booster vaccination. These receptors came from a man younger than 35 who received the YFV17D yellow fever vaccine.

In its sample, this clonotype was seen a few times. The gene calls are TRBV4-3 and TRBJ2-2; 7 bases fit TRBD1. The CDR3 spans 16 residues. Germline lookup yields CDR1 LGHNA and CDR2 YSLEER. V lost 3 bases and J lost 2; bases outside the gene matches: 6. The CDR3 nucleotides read TGCGCCAGCAGCCATTCCGGGACAGTCAACACCGGGGAGCTGTTTTTT. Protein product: CASSHSGTVNTGELFF.

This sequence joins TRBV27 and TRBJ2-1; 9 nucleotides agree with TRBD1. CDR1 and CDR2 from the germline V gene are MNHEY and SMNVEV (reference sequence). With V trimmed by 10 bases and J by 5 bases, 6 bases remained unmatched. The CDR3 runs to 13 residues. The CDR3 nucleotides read TGTGCCACGGGGGGACAGGGTAACAATGAGCAGTTCTTC. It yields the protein CATGGQGNNEQFF.

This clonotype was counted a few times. The CDR3 sequence is CASSQEPGVNTEAFF. CDR3 nucleotides: TGTGCCAGCAGCCAAGAACCAGGGGTGAACACTGAAGCTTTCTTT. V and J are TRBV4-2 and TRBJ1-1; tentatively, D is TRBD1 (6 bases). Germline V gene data show CDR1 as LGHNA and CDR2 as YNFKEQ. V was clipped by 0 bases and J by 0 bases, with 8 bases between them. The CDR3 spans 15 residues.

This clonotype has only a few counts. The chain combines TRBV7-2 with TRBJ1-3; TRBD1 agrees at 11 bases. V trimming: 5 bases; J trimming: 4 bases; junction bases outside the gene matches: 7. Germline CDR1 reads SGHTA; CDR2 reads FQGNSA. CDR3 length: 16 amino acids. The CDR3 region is CASSAGQGASGNTIYF. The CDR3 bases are TGTGCCAGCAGCGCCGGACAGGGGGCGTCAGGAAACACCATATATTTT.

The chain's CDR3 is CASSLGYTYTQYF. CDR3 nucleotides: TGTGCCAGCAGCTTAGGATATACTTATACGCAGTATTTT. The V and J genes are TRBV11-3 and TRBJ2-3; no clear D gene. The germline V and J ends were trimmed by 1 base and 7 bases, with 9 bases remaining between them. Germline CDR1 reads SGHNT; CDR2 reads YENEEA. The CDR3 sequence is 13 residues long. Combining the CDR3 with reference TRBV11-3 and TRBJ2-3 gives the whole variable domain EAGVVQSPRYKIIEKKQPVAFWCNPISGHNTLYWYLQNLGQGPELLIRYENEEAVDDSQLPKDRFSAERLKGVDSTLKIQPAELGDSAVYLCASSLGYTYTQYFGPGTRLTVL.

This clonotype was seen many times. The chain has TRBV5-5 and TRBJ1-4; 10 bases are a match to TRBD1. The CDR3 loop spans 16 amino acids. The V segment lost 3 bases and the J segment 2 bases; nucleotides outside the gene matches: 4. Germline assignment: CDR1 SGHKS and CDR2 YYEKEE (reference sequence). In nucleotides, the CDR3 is TGTGCCAGCAGCTGGGACAGGGGAAGGACTAATGAAAAACTGTTTTTT. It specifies CASSWDRGRTNEKLFF. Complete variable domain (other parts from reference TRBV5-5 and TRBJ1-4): DAGVTQSPTHLIKTRGQQVTLRCSPISGHKSVSWYQQVLGQGPQFIFQYYEKEERGRGNFPDRFSARQFPNYSSELNVNALLLGDSALYLCASSWDRGRTNEKLFFGSGTQLSVL.

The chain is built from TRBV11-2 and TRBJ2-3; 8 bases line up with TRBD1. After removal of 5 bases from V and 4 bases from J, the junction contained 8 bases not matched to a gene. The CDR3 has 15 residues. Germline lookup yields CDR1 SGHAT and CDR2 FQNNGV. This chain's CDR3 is CASSPRGRGPDTQYF. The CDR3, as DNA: TGTGCCAGCAGCCCAAGGGGCAGGGGGCCAGATACGCAGTATTTT.

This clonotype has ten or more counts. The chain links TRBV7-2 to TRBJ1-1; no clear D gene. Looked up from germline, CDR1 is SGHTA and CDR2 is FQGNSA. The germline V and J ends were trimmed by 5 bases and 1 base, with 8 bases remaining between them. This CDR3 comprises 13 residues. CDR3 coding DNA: TGTGCCAGCAGCCCCCAGCCGAACACTGAAGCTTTCTTT. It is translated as CASSPQPNTEAFF.

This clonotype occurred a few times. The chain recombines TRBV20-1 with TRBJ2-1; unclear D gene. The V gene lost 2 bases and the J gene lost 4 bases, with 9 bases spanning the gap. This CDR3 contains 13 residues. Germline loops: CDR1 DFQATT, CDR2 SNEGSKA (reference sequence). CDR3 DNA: TGCAGTGCTAGATTTGGTAGATACAATGAGCAGTTCTTC. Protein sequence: CSARFGRYNEQFF.

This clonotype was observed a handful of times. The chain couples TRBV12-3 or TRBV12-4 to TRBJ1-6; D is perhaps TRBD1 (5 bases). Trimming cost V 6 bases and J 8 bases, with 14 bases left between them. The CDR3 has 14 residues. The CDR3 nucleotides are TGTGCCAGCAGGATAGCCCGGGGCGATTCACCCCTCCACTTT. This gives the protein CASRIARGDSPLHF.

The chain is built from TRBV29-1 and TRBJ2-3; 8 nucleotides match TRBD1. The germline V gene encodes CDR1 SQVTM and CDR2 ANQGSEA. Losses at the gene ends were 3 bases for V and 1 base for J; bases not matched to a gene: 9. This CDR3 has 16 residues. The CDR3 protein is CSVDRQGAMGTDTQYF. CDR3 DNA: TGCAGCGTTGATCGGCAGGGGGCGATGGGCACAGATACGCAGTATTTT.

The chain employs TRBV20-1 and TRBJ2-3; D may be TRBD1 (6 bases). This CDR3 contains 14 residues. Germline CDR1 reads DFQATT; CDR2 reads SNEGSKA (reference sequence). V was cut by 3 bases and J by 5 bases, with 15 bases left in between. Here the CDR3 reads CSASPQGFRDTQYF. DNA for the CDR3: TGCAGTGCTAGCCCACAGGGATTTAGAGATACGCAGTATTTT.